These 19 T cell receptor beta chains were sequenced from one sample in a study of monozygotic twins with inflammatory bowel disease (dated by TCRdb to between 2018 and 2020). Libraries were prepared through 5' RACE. The run used an Illumina HiSeq 2500. TCRdb reprocessed the reads, reporting each CDR3 protein sequence once and no DNA. The sample's table lists a count of some 400,000 distinct CDR3 sequences. 2.4% of the sample lies in the top ten. The sequenced sample consisted of blood. All receptors come from a human donor with ulcerative colitis or Crohn's disease, or a healthy co-twin of an affected twin (not recorded which).

The V gene is TRBV27, the J gene TRBJ2-7; the TCRdb call, TRBD1, lacks DNA for checking. CDR1 is MNHEY and CDR2 is SMNVEV in the germline V gene (reference sequence). The CDR3 is made up of 15 amino acids. The CDR3 protein is CASSLKGTGVYEQYF.

This chain joins TRBV20-1 and TRBJ1-2; the TCRdb D gene call, TRBD1, has no DNA to confirm it. The CDR3 is 15 residues long. Germline V gives CDR1 DFQATT, CDR2 SNEGSKA (reference sequence). The CDR3 region is CSARDPGKGGYGYTF.

The rearrangement links TRBV18 to TRBJ2-1. The CDR3 consists of 15 residues. CDR1 is KGHSH and CDR2 is LQKENI in the germline V gene. This CDR3 reads CASSPQTSSYNEQFF.

The J gene is TRBJ2-1, the V gene TRBV5-1. This CDR3 is built from 14 residues. Per germline, CDR1 SGHRS and CDR2 YFSETQ. CDR3 residues: CASSWLHLYNEQFF.

The chain employs TRBV7-8 and TRBJ1-5. Germline loops: CDR1 SGHVS, CDR2 FQNEAQ. The CDR3 is made up of 15 amino acids. The CDR3 is CASSLASVANQPQHF. Supplemented by reference TRBV7-8 and TRBJ1-5, the full variable domain reads GAGVSQSPRYKVAKRGQDVALRCDPISGHVSLFWYQQALGQGPEFLTYFQNEAQLDKSGLPSDRFFAERPEGSVSTLKIQRTQQEDSAVYLCASSLASVANQPQHFGDGTRLSIL.

This chain joins TRBV5-1 and TRBJ1-4; TCRdb's D call of TRBD1 is untestable without DNA. The CDR3 length is 15 residues. Germline CDR1 SGHRS, CDR2 YFSETQ. The chain's CDR3 is CASSSTDRTNEKLFF.

The rearrangement uses TRBV5-6 and TRBJ1-6. This CDR3 contains 16 residues. Germline V gene data show CDR1 as SGHDT and CDR2 as YYEEEE. The chain's CDR3 is CASRDGRSSYNSPLHF.

The genes are TRBV4-1 and TRBJ1-1; checking the TCRdb D call of TRBD1 is not possible without DNA. Germline V gene sequence: CDR1 MGHRA, CDR2 YSYEKL. This CDR3 has 15 residues. CDR3 sequence: CASSNLDRPNTEAFF.

The V gene is TRBV7-2, the J gene TRBJ2-2. The CDR3 has 16 amino acids. CDR1 is SGHTA, CDR2 FQGNSA, per germline. The CDR3 is CASSPPLSGSDGELFF.

The rearrangement joins TRBV27 to TRBJ2-5; TCRdb selects TRBD2, and the lack of DNA leaves this call unchecked. Germline V CDR1 and CDR2: MNHEY, SMNVEV (reference sequence). The CDR3 contains 15 residues. This CDR3 reads CASSPLGLAQETQYF.

This chain joins TRBV29-1 and TRBJ1-1; TCRdb outputs TRBD1, but without DNA this stays unchecked. The CDR3 runs 12 residues. Germline-derived CDR1 and CDR2 are SQVTM and ANQGSEA. CDR3 loop: CSVLRTGSEAFF.

The rearrangement joins TRBV30 to TRBJ1-2; TCRdb designates TRBD1, a call that cannot be tested without DNA. This CDR3 region has 14 residues. Germline V gene data show CDR1 as GTSNPN and CDR2 as SVGIG (reference sequence). The CDR3 reads CAWTPGQPPYGYTF.

The chain employs TRBV5-1 and TRBJ2-2. The CDR3 spans 14 residues. Germline values: CDR1 SGHRS, CDR2 YFSETQ. The CDR3 region is CASSLGLSDGELFF.

The chain couples TRBV6-1 to TRBJ1-1. The CDR3 extends over 13 amino acids. The germline CDR1 and CDR2 sequences are MNHNS and SASEGT. The CDR3 spells CASSARGNTEAFF.

The rearrangement links TRBV4-3 to TRBJ1-1. Germline CDR1 is LGHNA and CDR2 is YSLEER. This CDR3 comprises 14 residues. The CDR3 loop is CASSPRAPLSEAFF.

This chain uses TRBV12-3 or TRBV12-4 with TRBJ1-5; TCRdb's D call of TRBD1 is untestable without DNA. The CDR3 runs to 16 residues. The chain's CDR3 is CASSLAQGRGNQPQHF.

V usage is TRBV5-1 and J usage is TRBJ2-3; as DNA is missing, the TRBD1 call by TCRdb cannot be tested. CDR1 is SGHRS and CDR2 is YFSETQ in the germline V gene. The CDR3 contains 18 residues. CDR3 loop: CASSLGTRGLISTDTQYF.

V usage is TRBV12-3 or TRBV12-4 and J usage is TRBJ2-7; TCRdb selects TRBD1, and the lack of DNA leaves this call unchecked. CDR3 size: 15 residues. The CDR3 is CASSLAGGVLYEQYF.

The rearrangement uses TRBV20-1 and TRBJ1-5. The CDR3 runs to 14 residues. From germline, CDR1 is DFQATT and CDR2 SNEGSKA (reference sequence). This CDR3 reads CSARGIQGDQPQHF.